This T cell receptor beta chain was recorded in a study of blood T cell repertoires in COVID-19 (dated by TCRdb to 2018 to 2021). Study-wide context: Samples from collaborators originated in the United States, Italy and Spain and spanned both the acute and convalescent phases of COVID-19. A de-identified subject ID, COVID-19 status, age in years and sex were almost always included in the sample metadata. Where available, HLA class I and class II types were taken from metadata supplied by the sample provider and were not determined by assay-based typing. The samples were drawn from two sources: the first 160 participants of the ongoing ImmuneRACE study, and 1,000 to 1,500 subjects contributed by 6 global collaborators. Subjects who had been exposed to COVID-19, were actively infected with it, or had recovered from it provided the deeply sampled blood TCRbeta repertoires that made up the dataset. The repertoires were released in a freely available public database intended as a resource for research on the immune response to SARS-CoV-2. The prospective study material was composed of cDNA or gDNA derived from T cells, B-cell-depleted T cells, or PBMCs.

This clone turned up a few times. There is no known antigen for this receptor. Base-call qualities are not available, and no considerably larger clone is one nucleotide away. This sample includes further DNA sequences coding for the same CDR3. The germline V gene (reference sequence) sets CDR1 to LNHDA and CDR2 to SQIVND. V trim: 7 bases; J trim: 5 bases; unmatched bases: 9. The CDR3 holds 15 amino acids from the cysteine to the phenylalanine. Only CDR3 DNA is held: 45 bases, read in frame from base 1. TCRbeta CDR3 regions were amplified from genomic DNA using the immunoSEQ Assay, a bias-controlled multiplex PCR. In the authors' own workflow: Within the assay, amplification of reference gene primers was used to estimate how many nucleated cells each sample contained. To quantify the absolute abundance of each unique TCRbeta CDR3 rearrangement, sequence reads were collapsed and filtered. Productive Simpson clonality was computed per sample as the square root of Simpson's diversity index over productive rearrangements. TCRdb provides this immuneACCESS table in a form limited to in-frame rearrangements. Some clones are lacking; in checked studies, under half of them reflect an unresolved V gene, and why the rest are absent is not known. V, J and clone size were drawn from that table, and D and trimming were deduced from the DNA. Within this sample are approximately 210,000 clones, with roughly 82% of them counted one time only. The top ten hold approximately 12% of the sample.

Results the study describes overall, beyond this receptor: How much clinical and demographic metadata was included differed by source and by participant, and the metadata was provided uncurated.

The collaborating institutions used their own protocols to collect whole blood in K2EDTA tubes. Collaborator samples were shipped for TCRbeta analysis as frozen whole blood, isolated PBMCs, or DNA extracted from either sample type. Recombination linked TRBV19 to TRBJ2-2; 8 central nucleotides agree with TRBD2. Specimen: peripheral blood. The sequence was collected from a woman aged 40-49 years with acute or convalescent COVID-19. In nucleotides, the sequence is TGTGCCAGTAAAGGAAGCGGGAGTGGGACCGGGGAGCTGTTTTTT. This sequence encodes CASKGSGSGTGELFF.